These 21 T cell receptor beta chains were all obtained from the same sample, sequenced in a study of cytomegalovirus exposure and HLA in healthy donors (dated by TCRdb to between 2016 and 2019). The library was obtained by the immunoSEQ multiplex PCR assay. For the multiplex PCR, a mixture combining 60 forward primers for TCR Vbeta segments and 13 reverse primers for TCR Jbeta segments was used. This is the immuneACCESS table as TCRdb keeps it, with only in-frame sequences that have V and J called. A part of the clones is gone; compared with another copy, unresolved V genes explain less than half, and the rest is unexplained. The sample yields around 95,000 clones; around 86% were counted once. In total, the top ten clones hold roughly 3.5% of the sample. The sample consisted of PBMCs. The receptors here all came from a female donor in good health and CMV-seropositive.

The rearrangement uses TRBV4-1 and TRBJ2-7, with 8 positions matching TRBD1. Looked up from germline, CDR1 is MGHRA and CDR2 is YSYEKL. CDR3 size: 15 residues. V was pared by 4 bases and J by 5 bases, with 10 bases of the junction left unmatched. The CDR3 DNA reads as TGCGCCAGCAGCCGCCCGACAGGGGCTGCTGACGAGCAGTACTTC. It translates to CASSRPTGAADEQYF.

This rearrangement joins TRBV2 to TRBJ2-1; a possible D gene is TRBD2 (6 bases). With 4 bases removed from V and 5 bases from J, the gap between germline ends came to 12 bases. The CDR3 totals 14 residues. The germline V gene has CDR1 SNHLY and CDR2 FYNNEI. The CDR3 coding sequence is TGTGCCAGCAGTGTGTTTGGAGGGAACAATGAGCAGTTCTTC. It yields the protein CASSVFGGNNEQFF.

The J gene is TRBJ2-1, the V gene TRBV11-2; D is perhaps TRBD2 (5 bases). Trimming left V 5 bases short and J 7 bases short, with 18 bases between. The length of the CDR3 is 15 residues. Germline values: CDR1 SGHAT, CDR2 FQNNGV. CDR3: CASSPRPSQGNEQFF. The CDR3 bases are TGTGCCAGCAGCCCACGGCCTAGCCAAGGGAATGAGCAGTTCTTC.

The chain links TRBV6-5 to TRBJ2-3, with 8 bases identical to TRBD1. J gave up 3 bases and V 5 bases, and 4 bases lay outside the gene matches. This CDR3 is 14 amino acids long. The germline V gene encodes CDR1 MNHEY and CDR2 SVGAGI. The CDR3 region has the DNA TGTGCCAGCAGTGAACAGGGGGGTACAGATACGCAGTATTTT. Protein: CASSEQGGTDTQYF.

This clone has a single count. This chain uses TRBV5-1 with TRBJ2-7, with D maybe TRBD2 (5 bases). Between the trimmed V and J ends, which lost 0 bases and 8 bases, there was a span of 9 bases. Germline CDR1 reads SGHRS; CDR2 reads YFSETQ. CDR3 length: 12 residues. The DNA for the CDR3 is TGCGCCAGCAGCTTGGAGGAGGAGAAGCAGTACTTC. It encodes CASSLEEEKQYF.

This chain links TRBV5-6 with TRBJ2-7; TRBD2 agrees at 7 bases. The trim removed 2 bases at V and 7 bases at J, leaving 9 bases unmatched. Germline V CDR1 and CDR2: SGHDT, YYEEEE. This CDR3 region has 14 residues. For the CDR3, the DNA is TGTGCCAGCAGCTTCGGTCGAAAGCGGGGAGAGCAGTACTTC. It specifies CASSFGRKRGEQYF.

This rearrangement joins TRBV7-2 to TRBJ1-3, with no clear D. V was cut by 2 bases and J by 0 bases, with 11 bases left in between. The CDR3 runs 16 residues. CDR1 and CDR2 from the germline V gene are SGHTA and FQGNSA. The CDR3 is CASSLTSGSSGNTIYF. In nucleotides, the CDR3 is TGTGCCAGCAGCTTAACGTCAGGCTCCTCTGGAAACACCATATATTTT.

This clone was observed a few times. V is TRBV4-1 and J is TRBJ2-5, with 10 nucleotides matching TRBD1. With the DNA end fitting TRBJ2-7 better, the J assignment may be wrong. Germline values: CDR1 MGHRA, CDR2 YSYEKL. This CDR3 comprises 17 residues. The CDR3, as DNA: TGCGCCAGCAGCCACCGAGACCTGACAGGGGGCACCTACGAGCAGTACTTC. Translating it yields CASSHRDLTGGTYEQYF.

The chain combines TRBV27 with TRBJ2-7; 7 bases agree with TRBD2. V lost 8 bases to trimming and J lost 6 bases; unmatched junction nucleotides: 1. CDR1 is MNHEY, CDR2 SMNVEV, per germline (reference sequence). This CDR3 is 10 amino acids long. The CDR3 coding sequence is TGTGCCAGCGGCGGGAGCGAGCAGTACTTC. As protein: CASGGSEQYF.

The chain has TRBV13 and TRBJ2-7; 7 bases agree with TRBD1. The ends lost 4 bases at V and 0 bases at J; junction bases unmatched: 3. The CDR3 is made up of 14 amino acids. Germline V lookup: CDR1 PRHDT, CDR2 FYEKMQ (reference sequence). The CDR3 here is CASSSWTGSYEQYF. The CDR3 DNA is TGTGCCAGCAGCTCTTGGACAGGCTCCTACGAGCAGTACTTC.

V is TRBV9 and J is TRBJ1-2; 7 bases are a match to TRBD1. CDR1 and CDR2 from the germline V gene are SGDLS and YYNGEE. After removal of 5 bases from V and 10 bases from J, the junction contained 2 bases not matched to a gene. There are 10 residues in the CDR3. The CDR3 DNA reads TGTGCCAGCAGGGGACAGATCTACACCTTC. Protein sequence: CASRGQIYTF.

Comments on this clone: A read error may produce the germline difference seen at one junction end. V and J are TRBV5-6 and TRBJ1-2; 10 bases map to TRBD1. This CDR3 region has 17 residues. Germline V gene lookup returns CDR1 SGHDT and CDR2 YYEEEE. The CDR3 loop is CASRGRDRGLKNYGYPF. The CDR3 DNA is TGTGCCAGCAGAGGGCGGGACAGGGGATTGAAGAACTATGGCTACCCCTTC.

This chain joins TRBV29-1 and TRBJ2-1, with D perhaps TRBD2 (5 bases). Germline V lookup: CDR1 SQVTM, CDR2 ANQGSEA. Between the trimmed V and J ends, which lost 3 bases and 1 base, there was a span of 7 bases. The CDR3 is 13 amino acids. DNA for the CDR3: TGCAGCGTTGACCGGACTTCCTACAATGAGCAGTTCTTC. Amino acid sequence: CSVDRTSYNEQFF.

V is TRBV9 and J is TRBJ2-1, with 11 bases lining up with TRBD1. In germline, CDR1 is SGDLS, CDR2 YYNGEE. The CDR3 runs 16 residues. V dropped 4 bases and J dropped 4; count of bases not matched to a gene: 7. CDR3 DNA sequence: TGTGCCAGCAGCACCTGGGACAGGGGGTCGTACAATGAGCAGTTCTTC. It yields the protein CASSTWDRGSYNEQFF.

V usage is TRBV19 and J usage is TRBJ2-7, with 7 bases aligning to TRBD1. The CDR3 is 14 residues long. CDR1 and CDR2 from the germline V gene are LNHDA and SQIVND (reference sequence). V dropped 2 bases and J dropped 2; count of bases not matched to a gene: 3. CDR3 in DNA: TGTGCCAGTAGTATACGGGACAGCACCTACGAGCAGTACTTC. This sequence encodes CASSIRDSTYEQYF.

This chain links TRBV6-1 with TRBJ1-6; 7 bases agree with TRBD1. J gave up 5 bases and V 5 bases, and 6 bases lay outside the gene matches. Germline V gene data show CDR1 as MNHNS and CDR2 as SASEGT. CDR3 length: 15 residues. The chain's CDR3 is CASSTRQGNNSPLHF. As DNA, the CDR3 is TGTGCCAGCAGTACCAGACAGGGAAATAATTCACCCCTCCACTTT.

The rearrangement uses TRBV7-2 and TRBJ2-3; the D gene is possibly TRBD2 (6 bases). The CDR3 length is 14 residues. Germline CDR1 and CDR2: SGHTA and FQGNSA. The V end lost 5 bases, the J end lost 5 bases, and 14 bases lay between the germline ends. CDR3 sequence (DNA): TGTGCCAGCAGCCGGGACTGGGGAGAAGATACGCAGTATTTT. Amino acid sequence: CASSRDWGEDTQYF.

This rearrangement joins TRBV4-2 to TRBJ2-1, with TRBD2 matching over 11 bases. The V gene's germline CDR1 is LGHNA and CDR2 YNFKEQ. V lost 3 bases, J lost 3 bases, and 4 bases stayed unmatched. The CDR3 consists of 16 residues. CDR3 amino acids: CASSQAGTSGYNEQFF. DNA of the CDR3: TGTGCCAGCAGCCAGGCGGGGACTAGCGGCTACAATGAGCAGTTCTTC.

This chain joins TRBV11-2 and TRBJ2-3, with D perhaps matching TRBD1 (6 bases). Germline CDR1 and CDR2: SGHAT and FQNNGV. The CDR3 has 14 residues. Deletions cut 5 bases from V and 3 bases from J, with 12 bases between. The CDR3 protein is CASSLDRRTDTQYF. The CDR3 nucleotides read TGTGCCAGCAGCCTTGACAGGAGGACAGATACGCAGTATTTT.

This clone was seen once. The chain couples TRBV5-1 to TRBJ2-5; 15 bases match TRBD2. Germline V gene data show CDR1 as SGHRS and CDR2 as YFSETQ. After removal of 4 bases from V and 3 bases from J, the junction contained 13 bases not matched to a gene. CDR3 length: 19 residues. The CDR3 bases are TGCGCCAGCAGCCGCTGGACTAGCGGGAGGGGTGCAAAAGAAGAGACCCAGTACTTC. It specifies CASSRWTSGRGAKEETQYF. Looking up the rest from reference TRBV5-1 and TRBJ2-5 gives the full variable domain: KAGVTQTPRYLIKTRGQQVTLSCSPISGHRSVSWYQQTPGQGLQFLFEYFSETQRNKGNFPGRFSGRQFSNSRSEMNVSTLELGDSALYLCASSRWTSGRGAKEETQYFGPGTRLLVL.

CDR3 amino acids: CASSGDYNEQFF. CDR3 in DNA: TGTGCCAGCAGCGGGGACTACAATGAGCAGTTCTTC. V usage is TRBV6-5 and J usage is TRBJ2-1, with D maybe TRBD2 (5 bases). Trimming shortened V by 6 bases and J by 3 bases, and 6 bases separated the two germline ends. Germline values: CDR1 MNHEY, CDR2 SVGAGI. This CDR3 is built from 12 residues.